The 2 T cell receptor beta chains below all came from one sample that was sequenced in a study of blood T cell repertoires in COVID-19. Repertoires were generated with immunoSEQ multiplex PCR, while TCRdb's copy carries only in-frame clones and drops some. The table lists roughly 330,000 clones, roughly 90% of them singletons. Sequenced: peripheral blood. These receptors all come from a man aged 18 to 35 who had recovered from COVID-19.

V and J are TRBV30 and TRBJ1-1, with 8 bases aligning to TRBD1. This CDR3 comprises 15 residues. The germline CDR1 and CDR2 sequences are GTSNPN and SVGIG (reference sequence). J lost 1 base, V lost 2 bases, and 6 bases had no gene match. The CDR3 here is CAWSTGTGRNTEAFF. The CDR3 nucleotides read TGTGCCTGGAGTACCGGGACAGGACGGAACACTGAAGCTTTCTTT. Complete variable domain (other parts from reference TRBV30 and TRBJ1-1): SQTIHQWPATLVQPVGSPLSLECTVEGTSNPNLYWYRQAAGRGLQLLFYSVGIGQISSEVPQNLSASRPQDRQFILSSKKLLLSDSGFYLCAWSTGTGRNTEAFFGQGTRLTVV.

The CDR3 loop is CASSRSGTGNYEQYF. CDR3 coding DNA: TGTGCCAGCAGCCGAAGTGGGACAGGGAATTACGAGCAGTACTTC. This chain links TRBV6-5 with TRBJ2-7; 9 bases agree with TRBD1. Germline V lookup: CDR1 MNHEY, CDR2 SVGAGI. Trimming took 6 bases from V and 4 from J; bases not matched to a gene: 10. The CDR3 is 15 residues long.